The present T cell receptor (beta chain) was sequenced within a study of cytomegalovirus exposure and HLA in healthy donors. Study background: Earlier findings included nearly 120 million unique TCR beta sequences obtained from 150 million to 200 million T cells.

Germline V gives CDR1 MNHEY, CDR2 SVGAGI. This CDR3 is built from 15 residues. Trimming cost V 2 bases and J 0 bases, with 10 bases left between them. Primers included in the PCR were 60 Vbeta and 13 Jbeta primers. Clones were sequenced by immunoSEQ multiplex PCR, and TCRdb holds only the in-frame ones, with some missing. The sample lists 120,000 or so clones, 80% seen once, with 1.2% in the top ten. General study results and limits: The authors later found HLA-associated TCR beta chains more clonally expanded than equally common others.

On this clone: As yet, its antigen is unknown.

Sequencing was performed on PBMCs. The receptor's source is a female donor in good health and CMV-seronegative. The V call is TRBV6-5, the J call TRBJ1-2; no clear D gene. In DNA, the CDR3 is TGTGCCAGCAGTTACGTGGCCGGGACTAACTATGGCTACACCTTC. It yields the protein CASSYVAGTNYGYTF.